This T cell receptor (beta chain) originates from a study of early T cells in non-severe SARS-CoV-2 infection. Whole-study findings and limits: CD4 and private specificities were missed by VDJdb matching, which favored anti-spike CD8 responses.

The CDR3 totals 13 residues. Trimming cost V 0 bases and J 8 bases, with 7 bases left between them. CDR1 is KGHSY and CDR2 is FQNENV in the germline V gene. The table lists this clonotype with many counts. Its antigen is still unknown. The protocol attached unique molecular identifiers to individual cDNA molecules. TCRdb reprocessed the 5' RACE reads via MiXCR and lists one record per CDR3 protein. This table has about 56,000 distinct CDR3 sequences, about 16% appearing once. The specimen was whole blood, collected at baseline. V and J are TRBV16 and TRBJ1-4; D call uncertain. This sequence originates from an adult who was a healthcare worker with PCR-confirmed SARS-CoV-2 infection or an uninfected control (not recorded which). Here the CDR3 DNA reads TGTGCCAGCAGCCAATCTGGCCAGGAAAAACTGTTTTTT. Translation: CASSQSGQEKLFF.